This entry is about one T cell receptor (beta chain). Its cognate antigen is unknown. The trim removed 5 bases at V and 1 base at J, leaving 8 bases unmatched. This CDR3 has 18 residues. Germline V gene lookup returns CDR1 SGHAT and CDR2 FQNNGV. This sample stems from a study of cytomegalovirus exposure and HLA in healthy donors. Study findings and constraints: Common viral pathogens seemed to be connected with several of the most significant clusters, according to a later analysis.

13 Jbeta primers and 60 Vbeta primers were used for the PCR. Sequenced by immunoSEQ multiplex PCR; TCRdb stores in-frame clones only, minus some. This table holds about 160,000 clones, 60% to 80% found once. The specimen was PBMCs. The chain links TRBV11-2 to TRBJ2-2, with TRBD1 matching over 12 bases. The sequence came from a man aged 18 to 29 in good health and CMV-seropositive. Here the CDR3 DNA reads TGTGCCAGCAGCCCCGGGACAGGGGGCGTCGTGAACACCGGGGAGCTGTTTTTT. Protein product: CASSPGTGGVVNTGELFF.